The rows below give T cell receptor beta chains drawn from one sample of a study of T cells after somatic rescue of genetic block. Sequencing was performed with immunoSEQ multiplex PCR; in TCRdb, only in-frame clones are kept and a portion is missing. The table lists 9,500 to 14,000 clones, 78% of them singletons, with 7% to 10% in the top ten. The source material was peripheral blood mononuclear cells (PBMCs). Every receptor here comes from a boy aged 5-17 years. The CDR3 runs from the conserved cysteine through the conserved F or W. The order of the fields is clone size, D gene, V gene, J gene, CDR3 protein, CDR3 DNA. The D gene is left open where the match is weak. Clone size is stated in some rows and not others, as once, few, many or a class when expanded.

abundance: -
d_gene: -
v_gene: TRBV12-5
j_gene: TRBJ2-3
CDR3aa: CASGLATGLSDTQYF
CDR3nt: TGTGCTAGTGGTTTGGCGACCGGGCTGTCAGATACGCAGTATTTT

abundance: few
d_gene: -
v_gene: TRBV18
j_gene: TRBJ1-5
CDR3aa: CASAPSGNQPQHF
CDR3nt: TGTGCCAGCGCACCAAGCGGCAATCAGCCCCAGCATTTT

abundance: -
d_gene: -
v_gene: TRBV20-1
j_gene: TRBJ2-2
CDR3aa: CSARNTGELFF
CDR3nt: TGCAGTGCGAGGAACACCGGGGAGCTGTTTTTT

abundance: few
d_gene: TRBD2
v_gene: TRBV5-1
j_gene: TRBJ2-1
CDR3aa: CASSLGALAGRNEQFF
CDR3nt: TGCGCCAGCAGCTTGGGCGCACTAGCGGGTAGGAATGAGCAGTTCTTC

abundance: -
d_gene: TRBD2
v_gene: TRBV6-1
j_gene: TRBJ2-7
CDR3aa: CASSERGGLWGYEQYF
CDR3nt: TGTGCCAGCAGTGAGCGGGGGGGGCTATGGGGCTACGAGCAGTACTTC

abundance: -
d_gene: -
v_gene: TRBV2
j_gene: TRBJ2-2
CDR3aa: CASRGQWAGELFF
CDR3nt: TGTGCCAGCAGGGGTCAGTGGGCCGGGGAGCTGTTTTTT

abundance: -
d_gene: TRBD2
v_gene: TRBV7-2
j_gene: TRBJ2-5
CDR3aa: CASSPGLRGGETQYF
CDR3nt: TGTGCCAGCAGCCCCGGTCTCCGGGGGGGAGAGACCCAGTACTTC

abundance: few
d_gene: TRBD2
v_gene: TRBV4-1
j_gene: TRBJ2-7
CDR3aa: CASSQEGLAGGEQYF
CDR3nt: TGCGCCAGCAGCCAAGAGGGACTAGCGGGAGGCGAGCAGTACTTC

abundance: -
d_gene: TRBD1
v_gene: TRBV10-3
j_gene: TRBJ1-4
CDR3aa: CAISSRPRDRDEKLFF
CDR3nt: TGTGCCATCAGTTCCCGCCCCCGGGACAGGGATGAAAAACTGTTTTTT

abundance: -
d_gene: -
v_gene: TRBV7-9
j_gene: TRBJ1-2
CDR3aa: CASSKYREFNYGYTF
CDR3nt: TGTGCCAGCAGCAAATACAGGGAGTTTAACTATGGCTACACCTTC

abundance: -
d_gene: -
v_gene: TRBV7-9
j_gene: TRBJ1-1
CDR3aa: CASSPSFTEAFF
CDR3nt: TGTGCCAGCAGCCCCAGCTTCACTGAAGCTTTCTTT

abundance: -
d_gene: TRBD2
v_gene: TRBV27
j_gene: TRBJ2-7
CDR3aa: CASSLLAGSSTYEQYF
CDR3nt: TGTGCCAGCAGTTTACTAGCGGGGTCGTCGACCTACGAGCAGTACTTC

abundance: few
d_gene: TRBD1
v_gene: TRBV10-1
j_gene: TRBJ2-5
CDR3aa: CASSDSKHPPRQGIETQYF
CDR3nt: TGCGCCAGCAGTGACTCAAAGCACCCACCGAGACAGGGGATCGAGACCCAGTACTTC

abundance: -
d_gene: TRBD1
v_gene: TRBV4-2
j_gene: TRBJ2-1
CDR3aa: CASSHPGQSYNEQFF
CDR3nt: TGTGCCAGCAGCCATCCGGGACAGTCCTACAATGAGCAGTTCTTC

abundance: -
d_gene: TRBD2
v_gene: TRBV18
j_gene: TRBJ2-5
CDR3aa: CASSPESPGGTQYF
CDR3nt: TGTGCCAGCTCACCGGAGAGTCCGGGGGGGACCCAGTACTTC

abundance: few
d_gene: -
v_gene: TRBV7-8
j_gene: TRBJ2-3
CDR3aa: CASSLDIGDTQYF
CDR3nt: TGTGCCAGCAGCTTAGATATAGGGGATACGCAGTATTTT

abundance: -
d_gene: -
v_gene: TRBV7-2
j_gene: TRBJ1-5
CDR3aa: CASSLGVGRAQHF
CDR3nt: TGTGCCAGCAGCTTAGGAGTGGGCCGGGCCCAGCATTTT

abundance: -
d_gene: TRBD1
v_gene: TRBV6-1
j_gene: TRBJ1-5
CDR3aa: CASRGTGGTQPQHF
CDR3nt: TGTGCCAGCAGGGGGACAGGGGGAACTCAGCCCCAGCATTTT

abundance: once
d_gene: -
v_gene: TRBV11-2
j_gene: TRBJ2-7
CDR3aa: CASSPYHSAWKRYF
CDR3nt: TGTGCCAGCAGCCCTTATCATTCAGCCTGGAAGCGGTACTTC

abundance: -
d_gene: -
v_gene: TRBV11-3
j_gene: TRBJ2-7
CDR3aa: CASSLALDYEQYF
CDR3nt: TGTGCCAGCAGCTTAGCGTTAGACTACGAGCAGTACTTC

abundance: once
d_gene: -
v_gene: TRBV4-1
j_gene: TRBJ1-2
CDR3aa: CASSHRDSNYGYTF
CDR3nt: TGCGCCAGCAGCCACCGAGATTCTAACTATGGCTACACCTTC

abundance: -
d_gene: -
v_gene: TRBV7-2
j_gene: TRBJ2-6
CDR3aa: CASSLAPGRPTPGANVLTF
CDR3nt: TGTGCCAGCAGCTTAGCCCCGGGACGTCCGACTCCTGGGGCCAACGTCCTGACTTTC

abundance: few
d_gene: -
v_gene: TRBV4-3
j_gene: TRBJ2-7
CDR3aa: CASSQDRGEQYF
CDR3nt: TGCGCCAGCAGCCAAGATCGGGGCGAGCAGTACTTC

abundance: -
d_gene: TRBD1
v_gene: TRBV27
j_gene: TRBJ1-2
CDR3aa: CASSFRQGQGVNYGYTF
CDR3nt: TGTGCCAGCAGTTTCCGACAGGGGCAAGGAGTTAACTATGGCTACACCTTC

abundance: -
d_gene: -
v_gene: TRBV7-9
j_gene: TRBJ1-5
CDR3aa: CASSTDGGTGSQPQHF
CDR3nt: TGTGCCAGCAGCACGGACGGGGGTACGGGATCCCAGCCCCAGCATTTT

abundance: -
d_gene: -
v_gene: TRBV7-9
j_gene: TRBJ1-1
CDR3aa: CASSPPLKGIEAFF
CDR3nt: TGTGCCAGCAGCCCACCACTTAAAGGGATTGAAGCTTTCTTT

abundance: few
d_gene: TRBD2
v_gene: TRBV29-1
j_gene: TRBJ2-1
CDR3aa: CSVEVAGKYNEQFF
CDR3nt: TGCAGCGTTGAAGTAGCGGGAAAATACAATGAGCAGTTCTTC

abundance: -
d_gene: TRBD2
v_gene: TRBV4-2
j_gene: TRBJ2-7
CDR3aa: CASSDRRGSGGGEQYF
CDR3nt: TGTGCCAGCAGCGATCGAAGGGGAAGCGGGGGTGGCGAGCAGTACTTC

abundance: once
d_gene: TRBD2
v_gene: TRBV29-1
j_gene: TRBJ2-1
CDR3aa: CSVELGRGIYNEQFF
CDR3nt: TGCAGCGTTGAATTGGGGCGGGGGATCTACAATGAGCAGTTCTTC

abundance: -
d_gene: -
v_gene: TRBV7-6
j_gene: TRBJ2-7
CDR3aa: CASSSGTFSYEQYF
CDR3nt: TGTGCCAGCAGCTCCGGGACTTTTTCCTACGAGCAGTACTTC

abundance: once
d_gene: -
v_gene: TRBV7-2
j_gene: TRBJ2-1
CDR3aa: CASSQSGLVAEQFF
CDR3nt: TGTGCCAGCAGCCAATCTGGCCTAGTCGCTGAGCAGTTCTTC

abundance: -
d_gene: -
v_gene: TRBV5-4
j_gene: TRBJ2-7
CDR3aa: CASSFSVPGEQYF
CDR3nt: TGTGCCAGCAGCTTTAGCGTTCCGGGTGAGCAGTACTTC

abundance: -
d_gene: TRBD2
v_gene: TRBV11-2
j_gene: TRBJ2-5
CDR3aa: CASSSGTSGSFETQYF
CDR3nt: TGTGCCAGCAGCTCAGGGACTAGCGGGAGTTTCGAGACCCAGTACTTC

abundance: -
d_gene: -
v_gene: TRBV28
j_gene: TRBJ2-1
CDR3aa: CASSFTWGGTTFEQFF
CDR3nt: TGTGCCAGCAGTTTCACCTGGGGAGGAACTACATTTGAGCAGTTCTTC

abundance: few
d_gene: -
v_gene: TRBV9
j_gene: TRBJ1-1
CDR3aa: CASSVDPGADTEAFF
CDR3nt: TGTGCCAGCAGCGTAGACCCGGGGGCAGACACTGAAGCTTTCTTT

abundance: -
d_gene: TRBD1
v_gene: TRBV16
j_gene: TRBJ1-2
CDR3aa: CASSQPGQGNYGYTF
CDR3nt: TGTGCCAGCAGCCAACCAGGACAGGGGAACTATGGCTACACCTTC

abundance: -
d_gene: TRBD2
v_gene: TRBV5-1
j_gene: TRBJ2-7
CDR3aa: CASSSLAGGSEQYF
CDR3nt: TGCGCCAGCAGCTCACTAGCGGGGGGAAGCGAGCAGTACTTC

abundance: -
d_gene: -
v_gene: TRBV5-6
j_gene: TRBJ2-1
CDR3aa: CASSTSLRSGRYNEQFF
CDR3nt: TGTGCCAGCAGCACGTCGCTAAGAAGCGGTCGGTACAATGAGCAGTTCTTC

abundance: -
d_gene: -
v_gene: TRBV20-1
j_gene: TRBJ2-7
CDR3aa: CSARVRDQQYF
CDR3nt: TGCAGTGCTAGAGTGAGGGACCAGCAGTACTTC